This T cell receptor (beta chain) was obtained from a study of blood T cell repertoires in COVID-19. TCRdb keeps only in-frame clones here, not all; method: immunoSEQ multiplex PCR. The sample includes about 110,000 clones, about nine tenths seen only once; the top ten take 4% to 5.5%. CDR3 size: 12 residues. Germline CDR1 and CDR2: MNHEY and SVGAGI. The ends were cut back, 6 bases at V and 6 bases at J, with 9 bases in the middle. The source is a man aged 40-49 years with acute or convalescent COVID-19. Sequenced: peripheral blood. The J gene is TRBJ1-5, the V gene TRBV6-5; D is unresolved. As DNA, the CDR3 is TGTGCCAGCAGCCCGGGAGGTCAGCCCCAGCATTTT. It codes for CASSPGGQPQHF.